This TCR beta chain was identified during a study of blood T cell repertoires in COVID-19. As for the study in general: There were acute and convalescent COVID-19 samples, and they came from the United States, Italy and Spain.

CDR3 length: 15 residues. CDR1 is SEHNR and CDR2 is FQNEAQ in the germline V gene (reference sequence). J gave up 1 base and V 3 bases, and 3 bases lay outside the gene matches. The data were produced by immunoSEQ multiplex PCR, yet TCRdb's version contains in-frame clones alone and is incomplete. The sample shows 100,000 to 120,000 clones, 70% to 90% of them seen only once. The source material was peripheral blood. The chain has TRBV7-9 and TRBJ2-4; 7 bases match TRBD1. The TCR originated in a human donor in a cohort sampled during active COVID-19. DNA of the CDR3: TGTGCCAGCAGCTTTACAGGGGTGGCCAAAAACATTCAGTACTTC. It yields the protein CASSFTGVAKNIQYF.